This TCR beta chain was obtained from a study of T cell responses to AZD1222 COVID-19 vaccine. The CDR3 has 15 amino acids. V dropped 1 base and J dropped 4 bases, with 14 bases sitting between them. Germline V gene lookup returns CDR1 SEHNR and CDR2 FQNEAQ (reference sequence). General study results and limits: The donor cohort was predominantly white British with a female majority, and clonal diversity may have been underestimated. Repertoires were obtained solely post-peak T cell response.

Regarding this clone: The antigen remains unidentified.

TCRdb keeps only in-frame clones here, not all; method: immunoSEQ multiplex PCR. The sample consists of 110,000 or so clones, 80% to 95% of them appearing once. The sample here was peripheral blood, taken 28 days after the second dose of the MenACWY control vaccine. The receptor's source is an adult who received the MenACWY meningococcal vaccine as a control. The V call is TRBV7-9, the J call TRBJ2-7; TRBD1 or TRBD2 may be the D gene (5 bases each). The CDR3 DNA is TGTGCCAGCAGCTTAGGGGGGAGTGCCGCGTACGAGCAGTACTTC. Translating it yields CASSLGGSAAYEQYF.